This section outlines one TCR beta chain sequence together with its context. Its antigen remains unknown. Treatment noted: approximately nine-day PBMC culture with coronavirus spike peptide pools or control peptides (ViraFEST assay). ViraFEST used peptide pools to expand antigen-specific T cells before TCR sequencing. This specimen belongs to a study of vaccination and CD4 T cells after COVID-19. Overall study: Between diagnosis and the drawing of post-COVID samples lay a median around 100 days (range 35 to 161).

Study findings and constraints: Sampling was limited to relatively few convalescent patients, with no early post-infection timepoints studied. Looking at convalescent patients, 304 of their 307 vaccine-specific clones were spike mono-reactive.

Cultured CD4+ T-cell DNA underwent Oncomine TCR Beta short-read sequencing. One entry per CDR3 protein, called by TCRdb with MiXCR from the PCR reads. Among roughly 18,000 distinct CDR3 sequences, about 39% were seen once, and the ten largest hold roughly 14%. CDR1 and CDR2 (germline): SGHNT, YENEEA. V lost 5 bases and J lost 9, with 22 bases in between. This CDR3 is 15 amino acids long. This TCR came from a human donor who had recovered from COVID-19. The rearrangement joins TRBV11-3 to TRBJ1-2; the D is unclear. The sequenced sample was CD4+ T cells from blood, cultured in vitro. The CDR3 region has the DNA TGTGCCAGCAGCCCTAGGTCAGGCAGTACGGATAGCTACACCTTC. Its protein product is CASSPRSGSTDSYTF.